Listed here are 30 T cell receptor beta chains from one sample, sequenced in a study of blood T cell repertoires in COVID-19. Profiling relied on immunoSEQ multiplex PCR, and the TCRdb table lists in-frame clones only, not all of them. The top ten clones hold less than 0.95% of a sample with some 450,000 clones, approximately 90% of them seen once. Input material: peripheral blood. The receptors derive from a man between 18 and 35 years old with COVID-19, enrolled during active disease.

V usage is TRBV9 and J usage is TRBJ1-1; TRBD1 is a possible D gene (5 bases). The CDR3 runs 15 residues. Between the trimmed V and J ends, which lost 4 bases and 1 base, there was a span of 14 bases. Germline-derived CDR1 and CDR2 are SGDLS and YYNGEE. In nucleotides, the CDR3 is TGTGCCAGCAGCTTAGACCCACAGGCGAACACTGAAGCTTTCTTT. This encodes CASSLDPQANTEAFF.

This chain connects TRBV9 to TRBJ2-1; 9 bases agree with TRBD2. J gave up 8 bases and V 0 bases, and 3 bases lay outside the gene matches. The CDR3 runs 14 residues. Germline CDR1 reads SGDLS; CDR2 reads YYNGEE. The DNA of the CDR3 is TGTGCCAGCAGCGTAGGGGGACTAGCATATGAGCAGTTCTTC. Translating it yields CASSVGGLAYEQFF.

The chain employs TRBV7-9 and TRBJ1-4; 7 positions agree with TRBD1. The CDR3 length is 13 residues. With V trimmed by 10 bases and J by 6 bases, 8 bases remained unmatched. Germline lookup yields CDR1 SEHNR and CDR2 FQNEAQ (reference sequence). The CDR3 protein is CATQGGRYEKLFF. In DNA, the CDR3 is TGTGCCACCCAGGGGGGTCGGTATGAAAAACTGTTTTTT.

The chain recombines TRBV7-2 with TRBJ2-5; D unclear. Germline CDR1 is SGHTA and CDR2 is FQGNSA. With 3 bases removed from V and 1 base from J, the gap between germline ends came to 6 bases. The CDR3 runs 13 residues. The CDR3 DNA reads as TGTGCCAGCAGCTTCGGCGGCCAAGAGACCCAGTACTTC. Amino acid sequence: CASSFGGQETQYF.

This clone was detected only a few times. The rearrangement links TRBV2 to TRBJ1-5; tentatively, D is TRBD1 (6 bases). In germline, CDR1 is SNHLY, CDR2 FYNNEI. V gave up 7 bases and J gave up 2 bases, with 12 bases separating them. The CDR3 runs to 14 residues. The CDR3: CASTEGGGNQPQHF. CDR3 DNA sequence: TGTGCCAGCACCGAAGGGGGGGGCAATCAGCCCCAGCATTTT.

This clone showed up just a few times. The J gene is TRBJ1-6, the V gene TRBV27; TRBD1 agrees at 10 bases. The CDR3 contains 15 residues. V dropped 6 bases and J dropped 7; count of bases not matched to a gene: 6. Germline loops: CDR1 MNHEY, CDR2 SMNVEV (reference sequence). CDR3 residues: CASSPGTGANSPLHF. The CDR3, as DNA: TGTGCCAGCAGCCCCGGGACAGGGGCAAATTCACCCCTCCACTTT.

The chain couples TRBV5-1 to TRBJ2-1; 10 bases agree with TRBD1. The germline CDR1 and CDR2 sequences are SGHRS and YFSETQ. CDR3 length: 17 amino acids. V lost 0 bases to trimming and J lost 9 bases; unmatched junction nucleotides: 12. CDR3 nucleotides: TGCGCCAGCAGCTTGGGAGTGCGGACAGGGGGTATTACTGAGCAGTTCTTC. Translating it yields CASSLGVRTGGITEQFF.

This clone has only one observation. The chain joins TRBV6-5 to TRBJ1-1; TRBD1 agrees at 7 bases. The CDR3 totals 13 residues. V shed 9 bases and J 4 bases; nucleotides not matched to a gene: 8. Germline V gene lookup returns CDR1 MNHEY and CDR2 SVGAGI. For the CDR3, the DNA is TGTGCCAGTCACATTCAGGGGGGCACTGAAGCTTTCTTT. Protein sequence: CASHIQGGTEAFF.

The chain recombines TRBV11-2 with TRBJ2-1, with 9 positions matching TRBD1. V shed 6 bases and J 15 bases; nucleotides not matched to a gene: 12. Looked up from germline, CDR1 is SGHAT and CDR2 is FQNNGV. The CDR3 sequence is 13 residues long. For the CDR3, the DNA is TGTGCCAGCAGGGACAGGGGCCAACTGTACCCGTTCTTC. Its translation: CASRDRGQLYPFF. Based on the CDR3 plus reference TRBV11-2 and TRBJ2-1, the full variable domain is EAGVAQSPRYKIIEKRQSVAFWCNPISGHATLYWYQQILGQGPKLLIQFQNNGVVDDSQLPKDRFSAERLKGVDSTLKIQPAKLEDSAVYLCASRDRGQLYPFFGPGTRLTVL.

This clone was found a few times. This chain uses TRBV6-5 with TRBJ1-5, with a tentative D call TRBD1 (5 bases). This CDR3 contains 15 residues. V lost 4 bases and J lost 6, with 16 bases in between. Looked up from germline, CDR1 is MNHEY and CDR2 is SVGAGI. CDR3 protein: CASSSLRDLGQPQHF. In nucleotides, the CDR3 is TGTGCCAGCAGTTCCCTAAGGGACTTGGGTCAGCCCCAGCATTTT.

The chain uses TRBV5-6 and TRBJ1-2; 7 nucleotides align to TRBD1. CDR1 and CDR2 (germline): SGHDT, YYEEEE. CDR3 length: 13 amino acids. Germline trimming cut 0 bases from V and 6 bases from J; bases unmatched to any gene: 2. DNA of the CDR3: TGTGCCAGCAGCTTGGGGCAGGGGGATGGCTACACCTTC. Its translation is CASSLGQGDGYTF.

CDR3 DNA: TGTGCTAGTGGACCGACAGGGGGCGGCACAGATACGCAGTATTTT. Amino acids: CASGPTGGGTDTQYF. This rearrangement joins TRBV12-5 to TRBJ2-3; TRBD1 matches at 10 bases. The CDR3 covers 15 residues. Unmatched junction bases numbered 4, after V lost 6 bases and J lost 1 base. Germline lookup yields CDR1 LGHNT and CDR2 FRNRAP.

V and J are TRBV12-5 and TRBJ2-7; 12 nucleotides agree with TRBD2. CDR3 length equals 16 residues. Germline V lookup: CDR1 LGHNT, CDR2 FRNRAP. Germline trimming cut 4 bases from V and 3 bases from J; bases unmatched to any gene: 7. DNA of the CDR3: TGTGCTAGTGGTTCCCCAGGACTAGCGGGGAACTACGAGCAGTACTTC. It specifies CASGSPGLAGNYEQYF. The full variable domain, completed using reference TRBV12-5 and TRBJ2-7, is DARVTQTPRHKVTEMGQEVTMRCQPILGHNTVFWYRQTMMQGLELLAYFRNRAPLDDSGMPKDRFSAEMPDATLATLKIQPSEPRDSAVYFCASGSPGLAGNYEQYFGPGTRLTVT.

This rearrangement joins TRBV5-4 to TRBJ2-2; D possibly corresponds to TRBD1 (6 bases). Germline V gives CDR1 SGHNT, CDR2 YYREEE (reference sequence). V lost 4 bases and J lost 1, with 8 bases in between. The CDR3 extends over 14 amino acids. CDR3 DNA: TGTGCCAGCAGCAGGGGACAGAACACCGGGGAGCTGTTTTTT. Protein product: CASSRGQNTGELFF.

The gene calls are TRBV30 and TRBJ1-1; 7 bases agree with TRBD1. The germline CDR1 and CDR2 sequences are GTSNPN and SVGIG (reference sequence). The CDR3 has 13 amino acids. V was pared by 4 bases and J by 1 base, with 3 bases of the junction left unmatched. This CDR3 is CAWITGANTEAFF. The DNA of the CDR3 is TGTGCCTGGATCACAGGGGCGAACACTGAAGCTTTCTTT.

The V call is TRBV18, the J call TRBJ2-1; TRBD1 matches at 8 bases. This CDR3 is built from 14 residues. From germline, CDR1 is KGHSH and CDR2 LQKENI. The J segment lost 9 bases and the V segment lost 4 bases, leaving 8 bases of the junction unmatched. CDR3 protein: CASSLGQGEGEQFF. For the CDR3, the DNA is TGTGCCAGCTCACTAGGACAGGGCGAGGGTGAGCAGTTCTTC.

The J gene is TRBJ1-6, the V gene TRBV12-3 or TRBV12-4, with no clear D. Trimming took off 5 bases at V and 6 bases at J, with 5 bases between the two ends. This CDR3 contains 12 residues. CDR3 region: CASSNSNSPLHF. CDR3 nucleotide sequence: TGTGCCAGCAGTAACAGTAATTCACCCCTCCACTTT.

The chain links TRBV3-1 (or the pseudogene TRBV3-2) to TRBJ2-1, with 8 bases that match TRBD2. Germline V CDR1 and CDR2: LGHDT, YNNKEL (reference sequence). The CDR3 has 17 residues. Trimming at V came to 5 bases and at J to 0 bases, leaving 9 bases not matched to a gene. The CDR3 reads CASSRDERGISYNEQFF. CDR3 DNA: TGTGCCAGCAGCAGAGACGAGCGGGGGATCTCCTACAATGAGCAGTTCTTC.

The chain has TRBV21-1 and TRBJ2-7; the table's D gene call, TRBD1, was not cross checked with the DNA. TRBV21-1 constitutes a pseudogene. The length of the CDR3 is 12 residues. CDR3 DNA sequence: TGTGCCAGCACAGGGGCAAGGTACGAGCAGTACTTC. It specifies CASTGARYEQYF.

With regard to this clone: The identical CDR3 is also encoded by other nucleotide sequences in the sample. The gene calls are TRBV20-1 and TRBJ2-7; TRBD1 matches at 7 bases. CDR1 is DFQATT, CDR2 SNEGSKA, per germline (reference sequence). CDR3 size: 11 residues. Losses at the gene ends were 4 bases for V and 4 bases for J; bases not matched to a gene: 1. CDR3 in DNA: TGCAGTGCTACCAGGGGGTACGAGCAGTACTTC. This gives the protein CSATRGYEQYF.

The chain joins TRBV15 to TRBJ2-5, with D unclear. This CDR3 region has 12 residues. V was trimmed by 1 base and J by 8 bases, leaving 8 bases between them. Looked up from germline, CDR1 is LNHNV and CDR2 is YYDKDF (reference sequence). DNA for the CDR3: TGTGCCACCAGCAGAGGAGTACGCACCCAGTACTTC. Protein product: CATSRGVRTQYF.

This sequence joins TRBV5-1 and TRBJ2-7, with 9 bases lining up with TRBD1. Germline CDR1 reads SGHRS; CDR2 reads YFSETQ. This CDR3 region has 15 residues. Trimming cost V 4 bases and J 5 bases; bases outside gene matches: 10. The DNA for the CDR3 is TGCGCCAGCAGCGAGGCCGGGACAGGGAGAAACGAGCAGTACTTC. It codes for CASSEAGTGRNEQYF.

This chain links TRBV19 with TRBJ1-1; tentative D call: TRBD1 (5 bases). The germline gives CDR1 LNHDA, CDR2 SQIVND (reference sequence). V gave up 7 bases and J gave up 1 base, with 13 bases separating them. This CDR3 spans 14 amino acids. Here the CDR3 DNA reads TGTGCCAGTAAAACTGGACACCAGAACACTGAAGCTTTCTTT. Amino acid sequence: CASKTGHQNTEAFF.

V gene TRBV30 combines with J gene TRBJ1-5, with unresolved D. Trimming removed 5 bases from V and 5 bases from J, with 22 bases in between. This CDR3 is built from 16 residues. Germline assignment: CDR1 GTSNPN and CDR2 SVGIG (reference sequence). CDR3 loop: CAWEKSGPQGYQPQHF. The CDR3 nucleotides read TGTGCCTGGGAAAAGAGCGGACCACAAGGGTATCAGCCCCAGCATTTT.

The gene calls are TRBV4-2 and TRBJ2-2; 16 bases align to TRBD2. Germline loops: CDR1 LGHNA, CDR2 YNFKEQ. The length of the CDR3 is 21 residues. V was pared by 3 bases and J by 8 bases, with 18 bases of the junction left unmatched. The CDR3: CASSQDPTSGTSGGDRGELFF. The DNA for the CDR3 is TGTGCCAGCAGCCAGGATCCCACCTCCGGGACTAGCGGGGGGGATAGGGGGGAGCTGTTTTTT.

Here the CDR3 DNA reads TGTGCCAGCAGCTGGGGACAGGCGATCACAGATACGCAGTATTTT. Translating gives CASSWGQAITDTQYF. J is TRBJ2-3 and V is TRBV5-6, with 8 positions matching TRBD1. The CDR3 has 15 amino acids. J lost 2 bases, V lost 3 bases, and 5 bases had no gene match. Germline assignment: CDR1 SGHDT and CDR2 YYEEEE.

V is TRBV5-6 and J is TRBJ2-7; 9 nucleotides match TRBD2. The CDR3 consists of 15 residues. Germline values: CDR1 SGHDT, CDR2 YYEEEE. V lost 1 base and J lost 4; bases outside the gene matches: 6. The chain's CDR3 is CASSLFTSGQYEQYF. As DNA, the CDR3 is TGTGCCAGCAGCTTGTTCACTAGCGGGCAATACGAGCAGTACTTC.

J is TRBJ2-7 and V is TRBV30, with 7 positions matching TRBD1. V dropped 3 bases and J dropped 5; count of bases not matched to a gene: 4. CDR1 and CDR2 from the germline V gene are GTSNPN and SVGIG (reference sequence). The CDR3 runs 12 residues. The CDR3 is CAWRTGIHEQYF. In DNA, the CDR3 is TGTGCCTGGAGGACAGGGATTCACGAGCAGTACTTC.

The chain employs TRBV11-2 and TRBJ1-1; D not certain. Trimming left V 3 bases short and J 1 base short, with 12 bases between. Per the germline V gene, CDR1 is SGHAT and CDR2 is FQNNGV. The CDR3 runs 15 residues. The CDR3 nucleotides are TGTGCCAGCAGCTTCCAAGCTGGAGGGAACACTGAAGCTTTCTTT. It translates to CASSFQAGGNTEAFF.

The rearrangement joins TRBV6-5 to TRBJ2-5, with D perhaps TRBD2 (6 bases). The V and J ends lost 6 bases and 4 bases respectively, with 15 bases between them. The CDR3 has 14 amino acids. Germline V lookup: CDR1 MNHEY, CDR2 SVGAGI. The CDR3 region is CASRRLDERETQYF. The CDR3 DNA reads as TGTGCCAGCAGACGACTAGATGAGAGAGAGACCCAGTACTTC.